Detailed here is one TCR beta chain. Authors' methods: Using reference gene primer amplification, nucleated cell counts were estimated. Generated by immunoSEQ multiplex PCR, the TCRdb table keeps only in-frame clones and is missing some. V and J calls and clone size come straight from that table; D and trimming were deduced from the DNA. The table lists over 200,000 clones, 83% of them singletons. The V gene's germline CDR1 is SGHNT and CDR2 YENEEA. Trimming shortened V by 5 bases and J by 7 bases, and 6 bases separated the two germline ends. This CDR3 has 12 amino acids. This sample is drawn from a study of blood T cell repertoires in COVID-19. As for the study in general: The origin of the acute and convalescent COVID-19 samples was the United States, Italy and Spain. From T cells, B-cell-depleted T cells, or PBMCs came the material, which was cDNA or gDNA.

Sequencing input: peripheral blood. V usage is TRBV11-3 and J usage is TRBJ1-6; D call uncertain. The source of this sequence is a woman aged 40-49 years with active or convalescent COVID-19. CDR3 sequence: CASSPRNSPLHF. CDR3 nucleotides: TGTGCCAGCAGCCCCCGGAATTCACCCCTCCACTTT.